The rows below give T cell receptor beta chains drawn from one sample of a study of identifying expanded T cells in peripheral blood. The assay was immunoSEQ multiplex PCR, and TCRdb's table has in-frame clones only and misses some. Among some 76,000 clones listed, roughly 90% were seen once. The sequencing input was blood. These receptors originate from a person aged 18 to 70 in good health. The CDR3 runs from the conserved cysteine through the conserved F or W. Fields, in order: CDR3 protein, CDR3 DNA, D gene, V gene, clone size, J gene. D genes are given only for firm matches. Rows may omit the clone size; those that give it use once, few, many or a size class.

cdr3_aa: CASRPKPVTGDVTGTQYF; cdr3_nt: TGCGCCAGCAGACCCAAACCGGTAACAGGGGATGTTACAGGTACGCAGTATTTT; d_call: TRBD1; v_call: TRBV5-1; clone_size: .; j_call: TRBJ2-3
cdr3_aa: CASAGSRGGLGDEQFF; cdr3_nt: TGTGCCAGCGCGGGGAGCCGGGGGGGCCTCGGGGATGAGCAGTTCTTC; d_call: TRBD2; v_call: TRBV9; clone_size: .; j_call: TRBJ2-1
cdr3_aa: CASSEGTADFYGYTF; cdr3_nt: TGTGCCAGCAGTGAAGGGACAGCTGACTTCTATGGCTACACCTTC; d_call: .; v_call: TRBV2; clone_size: few; j_call: TRBJ1-2
cdr3_aa: CASLSGRGATDEQFF; cdr3_nt: TGTGCCAGCTTATCGGGGCGGGGGGCCACGGATGAGCAGTTCTTC; d_call: TRBD2; v_call: TRBV2; clone_size: few; j_call: TRBJ2-1
cdr3_aa: CASSGASRGYNSPLHF; cdr3_nt: TGTGCCAGCAGTGGTGCTAGCAGGGGCTATAATTCACCCCTCCACTTT; d_call: .; v_call: TRBV6-1; clone_size: .; j_call: TRBJ1-6
cdr3_aa: CASSPRGGPGNEQFF; cdr3_nt: TGTGCCAGCAGCCCCCGGGGGGGGCCCGGCAATGAGCAGTTCTTC; d_call: TRBD2; v_call: TRBV9; clone_size: .; j_call: TRBJ2-1
cdr3_aa: CASSQGQGAYEQYF; cdr3_nt: TGTGCCAGCAGCCAGGGACAGGGGGCCTACGAGCAGTACTTC; d_call: TRBD1; v_call: TRBV7-2; clone_size: .; j_call: TRBJ2-7
cdr3_aa: CASSRIADGNTIYF; cdr3_nt: TGTGCCAGCAGCCGGATTGCGGATGGAAACACCATATATTTT; d_call: .; v_call: TRBV5-4; clone_size: .; j_call: TRBJ1-3
cdr3_aa: CASRRTSGRLKADTQYF; cdr3_nt: TGTGCCAGCAGACGGACTAGCGGGAGGTTGAAAGCAGATACGCAGTATTTT; d_call: TRBD2; v_call: TRBV6-4; clone_size: .; j_call: TRBJ2-3
cdr3_aa: CASSPRTGTNEPQHF; cdr3_nt: TGCGCCAGCAGCCCTCGGACGGGGACAAATGAGCCCCAGCATTTT; d_call: .; v_call: TRBV4-3; clone_size: once; j_call: TRBJ1-5
cdr3_aa: CASSEASGHGELFF; cdr3_nt: TGTGCCAGCAGTGAGGCAAGTGGTCACGGGGAGCTGTTTTTT; d_call: .; v_call: TRBV25-1; clone_size: once; j_call: TRBJ2-2
cdr3_aa: CASSAMGTGTGELFF; cdr3_nt: TGCGCCAGCAGCGCGATGGGAACGGGGACCGGGGAGCTGTTTTTT; d_call: .; v_call: TRBV5-1; clone_size: .; j_call: TRBJ2-2
cdr3_aa: CASSFQTGGAGANYGYTF; cdr3_nt: TGCGCCAGCAGCTTTCAGACAGGGGGCGCAGGGGCTAACTATGGCTACACCTTC; d_call: TRBD1; v_call: TRBV4-3; clone_size: .; j_call: TRBJ1-2
cdr3_aa: CASSQSWEGPGNTIYF; cdr3_nt: TGCGCCAGCAGCCAAAGTTGGGAGGGGCCAGGAAACACCATATATTTT; d_call: .; v_call: TRBV4-3; clone_size: .; j_call: TRBJ1-3
cdr3_aa: CASSLRPGSLSPQHF; cdr3_nt: TGTGCCAGCAGTTTACGTCCAGGCTCATTAAGCCCCCAGCATTTT; d_call: .; v_call: TRBV27; clone_size: .; j_call: TRBJ1-5
cdr3_aa: CASSTPADNEQFF; cdr3_nt: TGTGCCAGCAGCACCCCGGCAGACAATGAGCAGTTCTTC; d_call: .; v_call: TRBV13; clone_size: .; j_call: TRBJ2-1
cdr3_aa: CASSLIRGDTEAFF; cdr3_nt: TGTGCCAGCAGCTTGATTCGGGGGGACACTGAAGCTTTCTTT; d_call: .; v_call: TRBV5-6; clone_size: .; j_call: TRBJ1-1
cdr3_aa: CASSERAEQYF; cdr3_nt: TGTGCCAGCAGTGAAAGGGCCGAGCAGTACTTC; d_call: .; v_call: TRBV6-1; clone_size: .; j_call: TRBJ2-7
cdr3_aa: CASSSVRGAYEQYF; cdr3_nt: TGTGCCAGCAGCTCTGTGCGGGGGGCCTACGAGCAGTACTTC; d_call: TRBD2; v_call: TRBV11-2; clone_size: .; j_call: TRBJ2-7
cdr3_aa: CASSRWGESNYGYTF; cdr3_nt: TGTGCCAGTAGTCGTTGGGGGGAATCGAACTATGGCTACACCTTC; d_call: .; v_call: TRBV19; clone_size: .; j_call: TRBJ1-2
cdr3_aa: CASRNQGGTDTQYF; cdr3_nt: TGTGCCAGCCGGAATCAAGGTGGCACAGATACGCAGTATTTT; d_call: .; v_call: TRBV2; clone_size: once; j_call: TRBJ2-3
cdr3_aa: CASSPRGRVTSLATPGELFF; cdr3_nt: TGTGCCAGCAGCCCTAGGGGGCGCGTTACTTCTCTCGCAACACCCGGGGAGCTGTTTTTT; d_call: TRBD1; v_call: TRBV13; clone_size: .; j_call: TRBJ2-2
cdr3_aa: CASSATRGGETQYF; cdr3_nt: TGTGCCAGCAGCGCCACCAGGGGGGGAGAGACCCAGTACTTC; d_call: .; v_call: TRBV7-2; clone_size: .; j_call: TRBJ2-5
cdr3_aa: CASSSQGFGELFF; cdr3_nt: TGTGCCAGCAGCTCCCAGGGCTTTGGGGAGCTGTTTTTT; d_call: .; v_call: TRBV7-9; clone_size: .; j_call: TRBJ2-2
cdr3_aa: CASSLGTGVNSPLHF; cdr3_nt: TGTGCCAGCAGTCTCGGGACAGGGGTAAATTCACCCCTCCACTTT; d_call: TRBD1; v_call: TRBV28; clone_size: .; j_call: TRBJ1-6
cdr3_aa: CASSTLAYEQYF; cdr3_nt: TGTGCCAGCAGCACCCTGGCCTACGAGCAGTACTTC; d_call: .; v_call: TRBV6-6; clone_size: few; j_call: TRBJ2-7
cdr3_aa: CASSPRTRAKNIQYF; cdr3_nt: TGTGCCAGCAGCCCAAGGACACGGGCCAAAAACATTCAGTACTTC; d_call: .; v_call: TRBV11-1; clone_size: .; j_call: TRBJ2-4
cdr3_aa: CASSLYPSRRIYGYTF; cdr3_nt: TGTGCCAGCAGTTTATACCCCTCCCGACGGATTTATGGCTACACCTTC; d_call: .; v_call: TRBV27; clone_size: .; j_call: TRBJ1-2